What follows are 30 T cell receptor beta chains derived from one specimen sequenced in a study of shared clonotypes between healthy human individuals (dated by TCRdb to the early 2020s). Library preparation was by the immunoSEQ multiplex PCR assay. Here the immuneACCESS table is served through TCRdb, limited to in-frame sequences with V and J called. Missing clones are a known gap in these copies; in checked studies unresolved V genes cover under half, and the rest lacks a known reason. The sample records hundreds of thousands of clones, approximately 96% of which are singletons. Jointly, the top ten make up less than 0.25% of the sample. CD8 naive samples were CD45RO-negative cells positively selected for CCR7, giving a CD45RA+CCR7+ population that excluded TemRA cells. Sequenced input: naive CD8+ T cells sorted from blood. The cell subset or site tag for this specimen amounts to: CD45RA+CCR7+. The origin of the receptors is a man aged 25 to 40 in good health.

This chain connects TRBV10-2 to TRBJ2-5, with D unclear. Germline V gene sequence: CDR1 WSHSY, CDR2 SAAADI. The CDR3 is made up of 13 amino acids. Trimming cost V 4 bases and J 8 bases, with 14 bases left between them. The CDR3 is CASSVAVLGTQYF. The CDR3, as DNA: TGCGCCAGCAGTGTGGCCGTGCTAGGAACCCAGTACTTC.

This chain links TRBV27 with TRBJ2-1; D may be TRBD1 (5 bases). Trimming took off 2 bases at V and 6 bases at J, with 20 bases between the two ends. This CDR3 region has 17 residues. Germline CDR1 MNHEY, CDR2 SMNVEV (reference sequence). CDR3 amino acids: CASSLLDAVGAINEQFF. The CDR3 nucleotides are TGTGCCAGCAGTTTACTGGACGCAGTAGGGGCTATCAATGAGCAGTTCTTC.

The chain uses TRBV11-2 and TRBJ2-1; the match to TRBD2 covers 8 bases. The J segment lost 2 bases and the V segment lost 1 base, leaving 4 bases of the junction unmatched. The V gene's germline CDR1 is SGHAT and CDR2 FQNNGV. This CDR3 has 16 amino acids. As DNA, the CDR3 is TGTGCCAGCAGCTTAGGTGGGCGGGAGGCCTACAATGAGCAGTTCTTC. This codes for CASSLGGREAYNEQFF.

The chain recombines TRBV6-1 with TRBJ1-1; 10 nucleotides match TRBD1. Trimming took 8 bases from V and 4 from J; bases not matched to a gene: 4. Per the germline V gene, CDR1 is MNHNS and CDR2 is SASEGT. The CDR3 consists of 13 residues. The CDR3 region has the DNA TGTGCCAGCCGGACAGGGGGTGTCACTGAAGCTTTCTTT. This codes for CASRTGGVTEAFF.

V is TRBV27 and J is TRBJ2-7; 8 bases agree with TRBD2. This CDR3 is 14 amino acids long. Germline trimming cut 0 bases from V and 3 bases from J; bases unmatched to any gene: 1. Germline CDR1 reads MNHEY; CDR2 reads SMNVEV (reference sequence). The CDR3 bases are TGTGCCAGCAGTTTATCAGCGGGAGACTACGAGCAGTACTTC. Encoded protein: CASSLSAGDYEQYF.

The V call is TRBV7-2, the J call TRBJ1-2; D is perhaps TRBD1 (5 bases). The germline gives CDR1 SGHTA, CDR2 FQGNSA. This CDR3 is built from 16 residues. V was clipped by 5 bases and J by 1 base, with 17 bases between them. CDR3 in amino acids: CASSDGTFGFNYGYTF. Written as DNA, the CDR3 is TGTGCCAGCAGCGATGGGACGTTTGGCTTTAACTATGGCTACACCTTC.

The chain links TRBV5-1 to TRBJ2-7, with D unclear. The CDR3 length is 13 residues. Germline V gene sequence: CDR1 SGHRS, CDR2 YFSETQ. V gave up 0 bases and J gave up 6 bases, with 10 bases separating them. The CDR3 nucleotides are TGCGCCAGCAGCTTGGTGGGCAACTCCGAGCAGTACTTC. It specifies CASSLVGNSEQYF.

V usage is TRBV11-2 and J usage is TRBJ2-7; D is unresolved. Between the trimmed V and J ends, which lost 5 bases and 6 bases, there was a span of 17 bases. The CDR3 contains 14 residues. Germline V CDR1 and CDR2: SGHAT, FQNNGV. As DNA, the CDR3 is TGTGCCAGCAGCCCACCAGCCAGCCTGGTCGAGCAGTACTTC. Its translation: CASSPPASLVEQYF.

This chain connects TRBV27 to TRBJ2-2; the D call may be TRBD1 or TRBD2 (5 bases each). The CDR3 runs 17 residues. Trimming removed 3 bases from V and 0 bases from J, with 14 bases in between. From germline, CDR1 is MNHEY and CDR2 SMNVEV (reference sequence). In DNA, the CDR3 is TGTGCCAGCAGTTTGGGCCCCGGGACGGCGAACACCGGGGAGCTGTTTTTT. Amino acids: CASSLGPGTANTGELFF.

The chain is built from TRBV5-1 and TRBJ2-5; TRBD1 might be the D (5 bases). The CDR3 spans 15 residues. Germline V gives CDR1 SGHRS, CDR2 YFSETQ. The V end lost 6 bases, the J end lost 1 base, and 16 bases lay between the germline ends. The CDR3, as DNA: TGCGCCAGCACCCCGTGGCCTACAGGCCAAGAGACCCAGTACTTC. This sequence encodes CASTPWPTGQETQYF.

J is TRBJ2-5 and V is TRBV7-9; D is possibly TRBD2 (5 bases). V lost 0 bases and J 9 bases, leaving 11 bases between the germline ends. The CDR3 covers 13 residues. In germline, CDR1 is SEHNR, CDR2 FQNEAQ (reference sequence). The CDR3 DNA follows: TGTGCCAGCAGCTTAGCGGAGGAGAGGGCCCAGTACTTC. Translation: CASSLAEERAQYF.

This sequence joins TRBV21-1 and TRBJ2-1; the listed D gene, TRBD1, was not tested against the DNA. TRBV21-1 is labeled a pseudogene. This CDR3 has 10 amino acids. CDR3 DNA sequence: TGTGCCAGCAGCAACCAGGGGGAGTTCTTC. Encoded protein: CASSNQGEFF.

The V call is TRBV29-1, the J call TRBJ2-1; 16 bases agree with TRBD2. With 3 bases clipped from V and 3 bases from J, the junction kept 8 bases outside the gene matches. The germline V gene has CDR1 SQVTM and CDR2 ANQGSEA. This CDR3 contains 18 residues. CDR3 residues: CSVEGLAGGLGGYNEQFF. CDR3 bases: TGCAGCGTTGAGGGACTAGCGGGAGGGCTCGGAGGCTACAATGAGCAGTTCTTC.

The V and J genes are TRBV15 and TRBJ1-5, with no clear D. The germline V and J ends were trimmed by 0 bases and 2 bases, with 11 bases remaining between them. The CDR3 is made up of 16 amino acids. Germline lookup yields CDR1 LNHNV and CDR2 YYDKDF (reference sequence). In nucleotides, the CDR3 is TGTGCCACCAGCAGAGATTTGGAACTCCGCAATCAGCCCCAGCATTTT. Translating it yields CATSRDLELRNQPQHF.

Of note for this clone: Other nucleotide sequences from this sample produce the same CDR3. The V gene is TRBV27, the J gene TRBJ2-7, with D uncertain. This CDR3 has 14 residues. The V end lost 0 bases, the J end lost 2 bases, and 8 bases lay between the germline ends. Germline V gene lookup returns CDR1 MNHEY and CDR2 SMNVEV (reference sequence). The CDR3 region has the DNA TGTGCCAGCAGTTTATCGGGCGGTACCTACGAGCAGTACTTC. It translates to CASSLSGGTYEQYF.

This chain joins TRBV6-6 and TRBJ2-7; possibly TRBD1 or TRBD2 for D (6 bases each). V was cut by 6 bases and J by 5 bases, with 14 bases left in between. There are 13 residues in the CDR3. Germline V CDR1 and CDR2: MNHNY, SVGAGI (reference sequence). DNA of the CDR3: TGTGCCAGCAGCCAAGGGGGGCGAGACGAGCAGTACTTC. Its protein is CASSQGGRDEQYF.

The genes are TRBV4-2 and TRBJ1-1; TRBD1 matches at 7 bases. The germline gives CDR1 LGHNA, CDR2 YNFKEQ. This CDR3 comprises 16 residues. V dropped 2 bases and J dropped 0; count of bases not matched to a gene: 6. The chain's CDR3 is CASSQLQGKVNTEAFF. The CDR3, as DNA: TGTGCCAGCAGCCAACTACAGGGGAAGGTGAACACTGAAGCTTTCTTT.

The V gene is TRBV9, the J gene TRBJ1-2; perhaps TRBD1 as D (6 bases). The germline V gene encodes CDR1 SGDLS and CDR2 YYNGEE. V was pared by 4 bases and J by 1 base, with 14 bases between. The CDR3 runs 15 residues. In nucleotides, the CDR3 is TGTGCCAGCAGCTCCTTCAGGACAGATAACTATGGCTACACCTTC. Translated, it gives CASSSFRTDNYGYTF.

This chain uses TRBV6-1 with TRBJ2-2, with D perhaps TRBD2 (6 bases). CDR1 and CDR2 from the germline V gene are MNHNS and SASEGT. V lost 7 bases to trimming and J lost 3 bases, with 9 bases between them. The CDR3 is 13 amino acids. CDR3 DNA: TGTGCCAGCACGGGGGTTGACACCGGGGAGCTGTTTTTT. Translating gives CASTGVDTGELFF.

In its sample, this clone was seen once. The V call is TRBV27, the J call TRBJ2-5, with D maybe TRBD2 (7 bases). The V end lost 6 bases, the J end lost 4 bases, and 12 bases lay between the germline ends. Germline CDR1 MNHEY, CDR2 SMNVEV (reference sequence). The CDR3 length is 13 residues. CDR3 in amino acids: CASSGLGGETQYF. CDR3 sequence (DNA): TGTGCCAGCAGCGGACTAGGGGGAGAGACCCAGTACTTC.

This chain connects TRBV27 to TRBJ2-1; the match to TRBD2 covers 10 bases. Germline V lookup: CDR1 MNHEY, CDR2 SMNVEV (reference sequence). The CDR3 contains 16 residues. The V gene end was trimmed by 6 bases and the J gene end by 3 bases; junction bases not matched to a gene: 8. The CDR3 bases are TGTGCCAGCAGGCCCTCCGGACTAGCGGACTACAATGAGCAGTTCTTC. This translates into CASRPSGLADYNEQFF.

This clone was detected only once. The chain uses TRBV28 and TRBJ2-1; D ambiguous. Trimming shortened V by 3 bases and J by 5 bases, and 8 bases separated the two germline ends. This CDR3 spans 13 amino acids. The V gene's germline CDR1 is MDHEN and CDR2 SYDVKM. Written as DNA, the CDR3 is TGTGCCAGCAGTTTCCGGCAGAACAATGAGCAGTTCTTC. This encodes CASSFRQNNEQFF. Full variable domain (outside the CDR3, taken from reference TRBV28 and TRBJ2-1): DVKVTQSSRYLVKRTGEKVFLECVQDMDHENMFWYRQDPGLGLRLIYFSYDVKMKEKGDIPEGYSVSREKKERFSLILESASTNQTSMYLCASSFRQNNEQFFGPGTRLTVL.

With respect to this clone: This same CDR3 is encoded by further DNA sequences in the sample. The chain recombines TRBV30 with TRBJ2-1; D assignment may be TRBD1 or TRBD2 (5 bases each). Germline CDR1 GTSNPN, CDR2 SVGIG (reference sequence). V lost 2 bases and J 4 bases, leaving 9 bases between the germline ends. The CDR3 spans 13 residues. The CDR3 sequence is CAWSTGLYNEQFF. In DNA form, the CDR3 reads TGTGCCTGGAGTACAGGACTTTACAATGAGCAGTTCTTC. Using reference TRBV30 and TRBJ2-1 for the parts outside the CDR3, the full variable domain is SQTIHQWPATLVQPVGSPLSLECTVEGTSNPNLYWYRQAAGRGLQLLFYSVGIGQISSEVPQNLSASRPQDRQFILSSKKLLLSDSGFYLCAWSTGLYNEQFFGPGTRLTVL.

The chain carries TRBV5-1 and TRBJ2-1; 10 nucleotides agree with TRBD1. The germline V gene has CDR1 SGHRS and CDR2 YFSETQ. V lost 3 bases, J lost 7 bases, and 10 bases stayed unmatched. The CDR3 spans 16 residues. The CDR3 coding sequence is TGCGCCAGCAGCTCCAGACAGGGGGCGAGTCGGAATGAGCAGTTCTTC. It encodes CASSSRQGASRNEQFF.

The V and J genes are TRBV19 and TRBJ1-2; D not resolved. Germline V gene sequence: CDR1 LNHDA, CDR2 SQIVND (reference sequence). Trimming removed 7 bases from V and 4 bases from J, with 10 bases in between. CDR3 length equals 12 residues. The DNA of the CDR3 is TGTGCCAGTAATAGCCCTGGCTATGGCTACACCTTC. The encoded protein is CASNSPGYGYTF.

Only one count was recorded for this clone. The chain carries TRBV2 and TRBJ2-1, with D possibly being TRBD1 (5 bases). CDR3 size: 11 residues. CDR1 SNHLY and CDR2 FYNNEI come from the germline V gene. V lost 8 bases and J lost 7, with 9 bases in between. CDR3 sequence: CASVKGNEQFF. The DNA of the CDR3 is TGTGCCAGCGTTAAGGGGAATGAGCAGTTCTTC.

The chain combines TRBV11-2 with TRBJ1-1; TRBD1 aligns across 9 bases. Per germline, CDR1 SGHAT and CDR2 FQNNGV. Trimming took 9 bases from V and 0 from J; bases not matched to a gene: 8. CDR3 length: 15 amino acids. The CDR3: CASLVGQGMNTEAFF. The CDR3 bases are TGTGCCAGTTTGGTGGGACAGGGAATGAACACTGAAGCTTTCTTT. Variable domain in full (rest from reference TRBV11-2 and TRBJ1-1): EAGVAQSPRYKIIEKRQSVAFWCNPISGHATLYWYQQILGQGPKLLIQFQNNGVVDDSQLPKDRFSAERLKGVDSTLKIQPAKLEDSAVYLCASLVGQGMNTEAFFGQGTRLTVV.

The sample holds one count of this clone. Different DNA sequences within this sample yield the same CDR3. The chain employs TRBV5-1 and TRBJ2-7; perhaps D is TRBD1 or TRBD2 (5 bases each). Trimming removed 3 bases from V and 3 bases from J, with 7 bases in between. Germline CDR1 SGHRS, CDR2 YFSETQ. This CDR3 spans 12 amino acids. DNA of the CDR3: TGCGCCAGCAGCTGGGACGGCTACGAGCAGTACTTC. Translated, it gives CASSWDGYEQYF. Full variable domain (missing parts from reference TRBV5-1 and TRBJ2-7): KAGVTQTPRYLIKTRGQQVTLSCSPISGHRSVSWYQQTPGQGLQFLFEYFSETQRNKGNFPGRFSGRQFSNSRSEMNVSTLELGDSALYLCASSWDGYEQYFGPGTRLTVT.

Turning to this clone: Distinct nucleotide sequences in the sample also encode this CDR3. This chain links TRBV27 with TRBJ1-1, with unresolved D. The V end lost 6 bases, the J end lost 2 bases, and 10 bases lay between the germline ends. The germline V gene encodes CDR1 MNHEY and CDR2 SMNVEV (reference sequence). This CDR3 comprises 13 residues. Here the CDR3 reads CASSPGANTEAFF. Here the CDR3 DNA reads TGTGCCAGCAGCCCCGGAGCAAACACTGAAGCTTTCTTT.

V usage is TRBV7-9 and J usage is TRBJ2-4, with a weak D call TRBD2 (6 bases). Trimming cost V 4 bases and J 8 bases, with 9 bases left between them. Germline CDR1 SEHNR, CDR2 FQNEAQ (reference sequence). This CDR3 region has 12 residues. In DNA form, the CDR3 reads TGTGCCAGCAGCTCTAGCGAGGACATTCAGTACTTC. Encoded protein: CASSSSEDIQYF.